Included here is one TCR beta chain sequence, with context. Antigen specificity is unknown. Co-extraction yielded RNA and DNA from about 20-30 mg of unsorted bulk tissue. The CDR3 consists of 13 residues. V was cut by 1 base and J by 3 bases, with 10 bases left in between. CDR1 and CDR2 (germline): GTSNPN, SVGIG (reference sequence). The record originates from a study of tumor-infiltrating lymphocytes in primary liver carcinoma. In the study overall: Donors had hepatocellular carcinoma or combined HCC and intrahepatic cholangiocarcinoma. Study-wide results and limits: The study found tumor-adjacent and tumor-blood pairs overlapped less than tumor region pairs.

Using a constant-region primer together with ProtoScript II reverse transcriptase, TCR beta cDNA was made from around 500 ng of total RNA. Three nested multiplex PCR rounds of slightly modified ARM-PCR generated TCR beta libraries. The opening two PCR rounds, ten to eleven cycles each, paired TRBV1-TRBV30 forward primers with a C-beta reverse primer. TCRdb itself ran the multiplex PCR reads through MiXCR, one entry per CDR3 protein. The sample carries 80,000 to 100,000 distinct CDR3 sequences, approximately 68% recorded once. The TCR was taken from a man aged 35 to 55 with primary liver carcinoma and hepatitis B virus infection. The sequencing input was tumor-adjacent normal liver tissue. V and J are TRBV30 and TRBJ2-7, with TRBD1 as a possible D gene (6 bases). The CDR3 region is CAWSDGQNYEQYF. Written as DNA, the CDR3 is TGTGCCTGGAGTGATGGACAGAACTACGAGCAGTACTTC.